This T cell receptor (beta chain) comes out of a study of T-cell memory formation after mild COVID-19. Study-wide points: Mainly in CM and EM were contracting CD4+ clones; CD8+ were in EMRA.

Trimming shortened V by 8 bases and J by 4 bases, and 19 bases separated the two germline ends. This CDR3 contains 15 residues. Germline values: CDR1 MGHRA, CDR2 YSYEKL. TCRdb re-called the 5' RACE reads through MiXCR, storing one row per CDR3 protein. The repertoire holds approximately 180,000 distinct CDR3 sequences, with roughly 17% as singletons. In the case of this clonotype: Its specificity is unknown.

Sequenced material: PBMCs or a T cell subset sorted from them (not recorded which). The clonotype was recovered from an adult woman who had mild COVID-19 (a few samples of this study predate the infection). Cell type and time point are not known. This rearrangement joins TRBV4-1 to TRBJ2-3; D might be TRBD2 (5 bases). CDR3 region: CASRPGVVLADTQYF. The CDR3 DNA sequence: TGCGCCAGCCGCCCCGGGGTAGTTCTTGCAGATACGCAGTATTTT.